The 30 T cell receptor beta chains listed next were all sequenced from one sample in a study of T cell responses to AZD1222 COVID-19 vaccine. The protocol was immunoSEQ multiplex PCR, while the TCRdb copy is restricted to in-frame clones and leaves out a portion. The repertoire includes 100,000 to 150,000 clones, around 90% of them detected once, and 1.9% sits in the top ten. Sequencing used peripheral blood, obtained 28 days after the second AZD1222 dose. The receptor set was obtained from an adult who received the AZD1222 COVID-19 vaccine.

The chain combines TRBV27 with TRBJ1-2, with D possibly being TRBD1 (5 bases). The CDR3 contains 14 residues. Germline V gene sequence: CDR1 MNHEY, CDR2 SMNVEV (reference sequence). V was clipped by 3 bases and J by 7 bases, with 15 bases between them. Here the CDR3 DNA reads TGTGCCAGCAGTTTCCAGGGTTCGTGGGTTGGCTACACCTTC. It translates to CASSFQGSWVGYTF.

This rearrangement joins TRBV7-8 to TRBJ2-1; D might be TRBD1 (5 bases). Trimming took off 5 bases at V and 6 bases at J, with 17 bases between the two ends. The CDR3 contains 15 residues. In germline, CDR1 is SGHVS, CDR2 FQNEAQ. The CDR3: CASSTGAAWGNEQFF. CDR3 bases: TGTGCCAGCAGCACTGGGGCGGCCTGGGGCAATGAGCAGTTCTTC.

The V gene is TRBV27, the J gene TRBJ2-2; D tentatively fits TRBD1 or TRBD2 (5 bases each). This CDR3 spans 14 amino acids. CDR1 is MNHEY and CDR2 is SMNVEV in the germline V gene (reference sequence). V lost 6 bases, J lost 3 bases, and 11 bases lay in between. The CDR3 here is CASRPGTYTGELFF. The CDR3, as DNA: TGTGCCAGCAGACCGGGGACCTACACCGGGGAGCTGTTTTTT.

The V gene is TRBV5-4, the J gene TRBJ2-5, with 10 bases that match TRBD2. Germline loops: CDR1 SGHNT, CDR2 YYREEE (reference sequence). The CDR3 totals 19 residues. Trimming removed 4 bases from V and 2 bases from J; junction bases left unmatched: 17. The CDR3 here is CASSTGLALTKSQQETQYF. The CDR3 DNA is TGTGCCAGCAGCACGGGACTAGCGTTGACGAAAAGCCAGCAAGAGACCCAGTACTTC.

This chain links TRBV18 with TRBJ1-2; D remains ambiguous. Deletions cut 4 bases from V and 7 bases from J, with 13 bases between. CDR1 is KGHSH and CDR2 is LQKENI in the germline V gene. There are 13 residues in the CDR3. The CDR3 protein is CASSRAENSGYTF. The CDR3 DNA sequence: TGTGCCAGCTCACGAGCCGAGAATAGTGGCTACACCTTC.

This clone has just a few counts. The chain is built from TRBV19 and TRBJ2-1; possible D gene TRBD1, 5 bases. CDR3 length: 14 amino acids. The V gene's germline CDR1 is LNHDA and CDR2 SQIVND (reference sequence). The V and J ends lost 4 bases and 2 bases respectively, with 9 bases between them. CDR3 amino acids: CASSNQGTYNEQFF. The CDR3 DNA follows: TGTGCCAGTAGTAACCAGGGCACCTACAATGAGCAGTTCTTC.

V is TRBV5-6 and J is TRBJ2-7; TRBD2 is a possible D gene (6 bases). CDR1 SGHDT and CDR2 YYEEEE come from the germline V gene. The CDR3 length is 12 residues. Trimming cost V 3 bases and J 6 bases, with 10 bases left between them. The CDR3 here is CASSYRRGEQYV. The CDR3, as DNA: TGTGCCAGCAGCTATAGGAGGGGCGAGCAGTACGTC.

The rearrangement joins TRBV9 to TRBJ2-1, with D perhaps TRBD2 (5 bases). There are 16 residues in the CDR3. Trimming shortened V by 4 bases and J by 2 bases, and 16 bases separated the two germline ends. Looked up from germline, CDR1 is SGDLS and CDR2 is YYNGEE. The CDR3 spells CASSPGRGTAYNEQFF. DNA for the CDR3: TGTGCCAGCAGCCCGGGCCGGGGAACCGCCTACAATGAGCAGTTCTTC. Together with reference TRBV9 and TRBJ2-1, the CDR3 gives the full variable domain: DSGVTQTPKHLITATGQRVTLRCSPRSGDLSVYWYQQSLDQGLQFLIQYYNGEERAKGNILERFSAQQFPDLHSELNLSSLELGDSALYFCASSPGRGTAYNEQFFGPGTRLTVL.

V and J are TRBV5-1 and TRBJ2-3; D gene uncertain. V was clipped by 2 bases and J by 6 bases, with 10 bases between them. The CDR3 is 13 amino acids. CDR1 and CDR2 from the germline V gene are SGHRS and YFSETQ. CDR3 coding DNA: TGCGCCAGCAGCTTTATCCCGAACGATACGCAGTATTTT. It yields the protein CASSFIPNDTQYF.

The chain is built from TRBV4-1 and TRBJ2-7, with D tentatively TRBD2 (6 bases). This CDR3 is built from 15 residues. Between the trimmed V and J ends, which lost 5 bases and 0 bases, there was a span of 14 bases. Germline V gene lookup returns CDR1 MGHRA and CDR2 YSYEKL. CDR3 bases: TGCGCCAGCAGCGCTGGGGACGGGAGCTCCTACGAGCAGTACGTC. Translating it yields CASSAGDGSSYEQYV.

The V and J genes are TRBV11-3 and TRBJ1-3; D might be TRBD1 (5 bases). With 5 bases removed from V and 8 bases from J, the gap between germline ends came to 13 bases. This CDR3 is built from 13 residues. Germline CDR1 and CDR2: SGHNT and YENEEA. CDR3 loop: CASSPGTRDTIYF. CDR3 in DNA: TGTGCCAGCAGCCCGGGGACCCGGGACACCATATATTTT.

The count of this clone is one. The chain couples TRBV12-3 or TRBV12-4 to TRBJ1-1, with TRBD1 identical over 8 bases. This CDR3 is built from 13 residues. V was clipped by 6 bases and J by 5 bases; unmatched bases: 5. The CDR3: CASRGQGRTEAFF. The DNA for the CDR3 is TGTGCCAGCAGAGGACAGGGAAGGACTGAAGCTTTCTTT.

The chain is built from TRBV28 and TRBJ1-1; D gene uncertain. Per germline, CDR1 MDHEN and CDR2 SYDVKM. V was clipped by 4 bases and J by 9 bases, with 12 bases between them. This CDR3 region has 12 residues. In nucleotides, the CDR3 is TGTGCCAGCAGTTCCTCGCCCGGGAAAGCTTTCTTT. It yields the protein CASSSSPGKAFF.

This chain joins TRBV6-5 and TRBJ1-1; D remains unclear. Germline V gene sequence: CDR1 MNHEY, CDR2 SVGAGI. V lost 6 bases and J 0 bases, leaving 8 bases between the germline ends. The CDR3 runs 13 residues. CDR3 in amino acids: CASSKVMNTEAFF. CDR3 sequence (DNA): TGTGCCAGCAGCAAGGTGATGAACACTGAAGCTTTCTTT.

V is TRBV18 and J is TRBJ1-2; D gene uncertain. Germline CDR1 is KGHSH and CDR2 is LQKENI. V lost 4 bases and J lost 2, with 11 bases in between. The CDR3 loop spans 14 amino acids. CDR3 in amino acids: CASSLYGQNYGYTF. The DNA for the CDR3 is TGTGCCAGCTCACTGTACGGGCAGAACTATGGCTACACCTTC.

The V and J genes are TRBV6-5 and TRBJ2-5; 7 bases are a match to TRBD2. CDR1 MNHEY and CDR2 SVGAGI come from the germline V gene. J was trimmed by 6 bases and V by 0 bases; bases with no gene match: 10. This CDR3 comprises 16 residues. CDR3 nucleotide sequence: TGTGCCAGCAGTTACTCGGGTGGGAGGGCTCAGAAGACCCAGTACTTC. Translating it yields CASSYSGGRAQKTQYF.

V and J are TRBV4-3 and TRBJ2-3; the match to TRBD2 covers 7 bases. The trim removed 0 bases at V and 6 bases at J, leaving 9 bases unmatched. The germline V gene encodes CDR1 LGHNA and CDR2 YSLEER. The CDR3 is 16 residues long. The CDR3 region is CASSQDGAGVVDTQYF. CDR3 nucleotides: TGCGCCAGCAGCCAAGATGGGGCGGGGGTGGTTGATACGCAGTATTTT.

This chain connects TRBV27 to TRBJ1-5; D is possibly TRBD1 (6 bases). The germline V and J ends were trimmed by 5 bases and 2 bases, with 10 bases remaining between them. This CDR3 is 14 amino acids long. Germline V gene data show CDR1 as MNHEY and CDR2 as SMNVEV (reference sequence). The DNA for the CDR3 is TGTGCCAGCAGTCACAGGGTTGGCAATCAGCCCCAGCATTTT. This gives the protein CASSHRVGNQPQHF.

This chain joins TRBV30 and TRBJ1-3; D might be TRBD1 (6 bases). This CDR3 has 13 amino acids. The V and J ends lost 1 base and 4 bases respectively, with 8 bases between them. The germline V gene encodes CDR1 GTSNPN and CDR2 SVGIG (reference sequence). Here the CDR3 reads CAWSAGVGNTIYF. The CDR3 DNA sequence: TGTGCCTGGAGTGCAGGGGTCGGAAACACCATATATTTT.

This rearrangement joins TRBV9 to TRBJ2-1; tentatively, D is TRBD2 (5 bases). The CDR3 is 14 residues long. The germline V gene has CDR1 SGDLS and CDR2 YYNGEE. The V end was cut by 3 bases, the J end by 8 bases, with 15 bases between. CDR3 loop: CASSARLNPHEQFF. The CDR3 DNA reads TGTGCCAGCAGCGCTCGACTAAACCCCCATGAGCAGTTCTTC.

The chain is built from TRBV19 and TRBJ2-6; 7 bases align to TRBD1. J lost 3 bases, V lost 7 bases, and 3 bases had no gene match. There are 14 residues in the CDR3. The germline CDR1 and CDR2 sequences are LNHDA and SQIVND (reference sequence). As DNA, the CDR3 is TGTGCCAGTATAGGGGGCGGTGGGGCCAACGTCCTGACTTTC. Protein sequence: CASIGGGGANVLTF.

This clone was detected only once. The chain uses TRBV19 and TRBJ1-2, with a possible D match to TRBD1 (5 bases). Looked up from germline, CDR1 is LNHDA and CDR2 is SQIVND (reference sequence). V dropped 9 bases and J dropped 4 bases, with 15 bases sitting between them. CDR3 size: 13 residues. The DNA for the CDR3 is TGTGCCAGCCGAGTTGCCCAGGGCTATGGCTACACCTTC. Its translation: CASRVAQGYGYTF.

This chain's CDR3 is CSVGQGGSNEKLFF. The CDR3 coding sequence is TGCAGCGTTGGGCAGGGGGGTTCAAATGAAAAACTGTTTTTT. V is TRBV29-1 and J is TRBJ1-4; 7 nucleotides align to TRBD1. This CDR3 is built from 14 residues. Germline V gene data show CDR1 as SQVTM and CDR2 as ANQGSEA. The V segment lost 4 bases and the J segment 5 bases; nucleotides outside the gene matches: 7. Full variable domain (rest looked up from reference TRBV29-1 and TRBJ1-4): SAVISQKPSRDICQRGTSLTIQCQVDSQVTMMFWYRQQPGQSLTLIATANQGSEATYESGFVIDKFPISRPNLTFSTLTVSNMSPEDSSIYLCSVGQGGSNEKLFFGSGTQLSVL.

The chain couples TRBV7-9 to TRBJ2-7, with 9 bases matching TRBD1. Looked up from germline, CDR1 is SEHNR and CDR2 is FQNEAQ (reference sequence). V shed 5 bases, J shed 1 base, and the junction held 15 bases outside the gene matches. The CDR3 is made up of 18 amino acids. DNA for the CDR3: TGTGCCAGCAGCCCGGACTCCGGGACAGGGTTTGGGTCCTACGAGCAGTACTTC. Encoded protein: CASSPDSGTGFGSYEQYF.

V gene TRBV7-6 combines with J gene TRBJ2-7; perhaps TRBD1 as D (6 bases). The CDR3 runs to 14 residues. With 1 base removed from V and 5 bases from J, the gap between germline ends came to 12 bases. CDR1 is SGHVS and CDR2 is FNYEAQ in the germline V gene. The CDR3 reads CASSLVPGEHEQYF. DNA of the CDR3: TGTGCCAGCAGCTTAGTCCCAGGGGAACACGAGCAGTACTTC.

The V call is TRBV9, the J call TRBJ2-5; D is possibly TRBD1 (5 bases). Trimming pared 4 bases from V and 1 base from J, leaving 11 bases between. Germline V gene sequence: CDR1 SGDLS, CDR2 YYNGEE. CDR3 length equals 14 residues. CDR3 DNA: TGTGCCAGCAGCAGGGGTGCCCTCCAAGAGACCCAGTACTTC. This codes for CASSRGALQETQYF.

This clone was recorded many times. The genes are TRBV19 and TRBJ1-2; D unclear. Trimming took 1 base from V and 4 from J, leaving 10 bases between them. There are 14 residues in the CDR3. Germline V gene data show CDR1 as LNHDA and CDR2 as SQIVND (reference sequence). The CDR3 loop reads CASSIGLASYGYTF. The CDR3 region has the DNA TGTGCCAGTAGTATAGGTTTAGCCAGCTATGGCTACACCTTC. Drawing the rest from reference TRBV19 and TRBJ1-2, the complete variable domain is DGGITQSPKYLFRKEGQNVTLSCEQNLNHDAMYWYRQDPGQGLRLIYYSQIVNDFQKGDIAEGYSVSREKKESFPLTVTSAQKNPTAFYLCASSIGLASYGYTFGSGTRLTVV.

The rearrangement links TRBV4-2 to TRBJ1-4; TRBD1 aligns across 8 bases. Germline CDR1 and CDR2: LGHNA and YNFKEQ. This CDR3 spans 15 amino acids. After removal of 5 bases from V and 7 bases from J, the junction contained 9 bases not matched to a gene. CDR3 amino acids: CASSSQGALGEKLFF. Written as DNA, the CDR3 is TGTGCCAGCAGCTCTCAGGGGGCGCTTGGTGAAAAACTGTTTTTT.

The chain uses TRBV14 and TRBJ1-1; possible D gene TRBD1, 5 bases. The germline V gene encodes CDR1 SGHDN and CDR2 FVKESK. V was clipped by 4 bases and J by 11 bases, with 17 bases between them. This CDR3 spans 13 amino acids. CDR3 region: CASSRSTGQRAFF. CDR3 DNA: TGTGCCAGCAGCCGCTCGACCGGACAAAGGGCTTTCTTT.

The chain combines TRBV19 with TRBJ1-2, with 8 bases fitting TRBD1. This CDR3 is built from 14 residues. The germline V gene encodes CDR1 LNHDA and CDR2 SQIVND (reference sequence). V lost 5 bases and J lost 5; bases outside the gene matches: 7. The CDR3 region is CASSLGQVTYGYTF. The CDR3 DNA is TGTGCCAGTAGTCTGGGACAGGTTACTTATGGCTACACCTTC.